A single sample gave rise to the 7 T cell receptor beta chains below, sequenced in a study of blood T cells in healthy people across ages. With a J-beta primer mix and a sample-barcoded 5' primer, a second PCR ran about 7 to 12 cycles. TCRdb redid the calling of the 5' RACE reads with MiXCR, one entry per CDR3 protein. The table includes 700,000 to 900,000 distinct CDR3 sequences, 20% to 30% detected once. This sample was shared with a second study, whose subject was T cells of mothers and their children.

The sequenced material came from blood. The receptor set was obtained from a boy aged 10-17 years in good health.

The V and J genes are TRBV5-6 and TRBJ2-1; 8 nucleotides agree with TRBD2. V dropped 5 bases and J dropped 8; count of bases not matched to a gene: 12. The CDR3 consists of 15 residues. Germline CDR1 SGHDT, CDR2 YYEEEE. The CDR3 protein is CASRVWGTRTDEQFF. The CDR3 nucleotides are TGTGCCAGCAGGGTGTGGGGGACTAGGACCGATGAGCAGTTCTTC.

The CDR3 loop is CASSSMDRGTGELFF. The CDR3 DNA reads TGTGCCAGCAGTTCTATGGACAGGGGCACCGGGGAGCTGTTTTTT. The J gene is TRBJ2-2, the V gene TRBV28; TRBD1 aligns across 9 bases. The CDR3 is made up of 15 amino acids. Germline values: CDR1 MDHEN, CDR2 SYDVKM. With V trimmed by 4 bases and J by 4 bases, 4 bases remained unmatched.

Only a few counts were recorded for this clonotype. The J gene is TRBJ2-5, the V gene TRBV28, with a tentative D call TRBD1 (6 bases). The CDR3 sequence is 15 residues long. Germline V gene data show CDR1 as MDHEN and CDR2 as SYDVKM. Between the trimmed V and J ends, which lost 6 bases and 11 bases, there was a span of 25 bases. CDR3 amino acids: CASSSRAAGAGEQYF. The DNA of the CDR3 is TGTGCCAGCAGCTCGAGGGCGGCAGGGGCCGGAGAGCAGTACTTC.

Ten or more counts support this clonotype. The J gene is TRBJ2-5, the V gene TRBV7-2, with 12 nucleotides matching TRBD2. Germline V gene lookup returns CDR1 SGHTA and CDR2 FQGNSA. This CDR3 is built from 15 residues. Trimming took 1 base from V and 7 from J; bases not matched to a gene: 4. CDR3 in DNA: TGTGCCAGCAGCTTAGAGCTAGCGGGGGGGCGGACCCAGTACTTC. Translated, it gives CASSLELAGGRTQYF.

Concerning this clonotype: Since a much larger clone is just one base distant, this may be a read error. This rearrangement joins TRBV4-1 to TRBJ1-4; no clear D gene. This CDR3 comprises 16 residues. CDR1 and CDR2 (germline): MGHRA, YSYEKL. CDR3 loop: CASSQLGEGTNEELFF. The CDR3 DNA reads as TGCGCCAGCAGCCAACTTGGCGAGGGAACTAATGAAGAACTGTTTTTT.

This clonotype was detected only a few times. This chain uses TRBV12-3 or TRBV12-4 with TRBJ2-5, with 7 nucleotides matching TRBD1. The J segment lost 0 bases and the V segment lost 7 bases, leaving 5 bases of the junction unmatched. CDR3 length equals 14 residues. As DNA, the CDR3 is TGTGCCAGCACCCCGACAGGGAACCAAGAGACCCAGTACTTC. Translating gives CASTPTGNQETQYF.

The rearrangement links TRBV5-1 to TRBJ1-2, with 10 positions matching TRBD1. The CDR3 sequence is 17 residues long. The V segment lost 4 bases and the J segment 3 bases; nucleotides outside the gene matches: 12. Germline V lookup: CDR1 SGHRS, CDR2 YFSETQ. CDR3 sequence: CASSPLSGTGEHYGYTF. CDR3 nucleotide sequence: TGCGCCAGCAGCCCCCTTTCCGGGACAGGGGAACACTATGGCTACACCTTC.